This passage covers 30 T cell receptor beta chains from one sample sequenced in a study of identical twins. TCRdb re-called the 5' RACE reads with MiXCR, one entry per CDR3 protein. The data hold 350,000 to 400,000 distinct CDR3 sequences, with approximately 10% observed a single time. The sample taken for sequencing was naive T cells sorted from blood. All receptors come from a woman between 45 and 65 years old in good health.

This clonotype was counted at least ten times. This chain uses TRBV12-3 or TRBV12-4 with TRBJ2-5, with 8 bases identical to TRBD1. Trimming at V came to 4 bases and at J to 6 bases, leaving 4 bases not matched to a gene. This CDR3 is built from 13 residues. The CDR3 bases are TGTGCCAGCAGTTCCAGGACAGGGCAGACCCAGTACTTC. Translation gives CASSSRTGQTQYF.

This clonotype was counted at least ten times. The chain uses TRBV5-1 and TRBJ2-3, with TRBD2 matching over 10 bases. V dropped 2 bases and J dropped 0; count of bases not matched to a gene: 3. CDR1 is SGHRS and CDR2 is YFSETQ in the germline V gene. The CDR3 contains 16 residues. CDR3 nucleotides: TGCGCCAGCAGCTTAACGACTAGCGGGAGCACAGATACGCAGTATTTT. Amino acid sequence: CASSLTTSGSTDTQYF.

This clonotype has at least ten counts. The rearrangement links TRBV12-3 or TRBV12-4 to TRBJ1-6; tentative D call: TRBD1 (6 bases). V lost 7 bases, J lost 6 bases, and 13 bases lay in between. This CDR3 has 14 amino acids. This chain's CDR3 is CASTQDRPNSPLHF. Written as DNA, the CDR3 is TGTGCCAGCACCCAAGACAGGCCTAATTCACCCCTCCACTTT.

This clonotype occurred a few times. V gene TRBV5-1 combines with J gene TRBJ2-1; TRBD2 is a possible D gene (6 bases). CDR3 length: 12 amino acids. Deletions cut 4 bases from V and 9 bases from J, with 11 bases between. CDR1 and CDR2 from the germline V gene are SGHRS and YFSETQ. This CDR3 is CASSPAGTEQFF. As DNA, the CDR3 is TGCGCCAGCAGCCCGGCGGGGACTGAGCAGTTCTTC.

This clonotype was detected ten times or more. The DNA for the CDR3 is TGCGCCAGCAGCCAACCTGGGTCTGGAAACACCATATATTTT. Protein: CASSQPGSGNTIYF. This chain links TRBV4-1 with TRBJ1-3; unclear D gene. In germline, CDR1 is MGHRA, CDR2 YSYEKL. The CDR3 has 14 residues. The V end lost 2 bases, the J end lost 1 base, and 6 bases lay between the germline ends.

This clonotype was seen at least ten times. The chain combines TRBV5-1 with TRBJ2-1; 9 bases are shared with TRBD2. The trim removed 4 bases at V and 5 bases at J, leaving 16 bases unmatched. Germline values: CDR1 SGHRS, CDR2 YFSETQ. The CDR3 contains 18 residues. CDR3 sequence reads: CASSRGSGWTSVNNEQFF. The CDR3 DNA reads TGCGCCAGCAGCAGGGGGAGTGGATGGACTAGCGTCAACAATGAGCAGTTCTTC.

This clonotype occurred many times. The V gene is TRBV5-1, the J gene TRBJ2-7; TRBD2 matches 9 bases. Germline assignment: CDR1 SGHRS and CDR2 YFSETQ. The CDR3 contains 14 residues. V shed 5 bases and J 3 bases; nucleotides not matched to a gene: 6. The CDR3 loop is CASRVIAGDYEQYV. Written as DNA, the CDR3 is TGCGCCAGCAGGGTAATAGCGGGAGACTACGAGCAGTACGTC.

This clonotype was counted many times. The V and J genes are TRBV12-3 or TRBV12-4 and TRBJ1-5; perhaps TRBD1 as D (5 bases). V was pared by 6 bases and J by 7 bases, with 13 bases between. The CDR3 consists of 13 residues. The CDR3 coding sequence is TGTGCCAGCAGCCTGGTGGGGGACCAGCCCCAGCATTTT. Residues: CASSLVGDQPQHF.

This clonotype was recorded many times. The chain joins TRBV5-1 to TRBJ2-1; D possibly corresponds to TRBD1 (5 bases). The CDR3 extends over 14 amino acids. Between the trimmed V and J ends, which lost 6 bases and 4 bases, there was a span of 14 bases. Germline CDR1 reads SGHRS; CDR2 reads YFSETQ. The CDR3, as DNA: TGCGCCAGCAAGGCGGTAGGGGAATACAATGAGCAGTTCTTC. It codes for CASKAVGEYNEQFF.

In this sample, this clonotype turned up a few times. The V call is TRBV11-3, the J call TRBJ2-1; TRBD2 agrees at 12 bases. In germline, CDR1 is SGHNT, CDR2 YENEEA. Trimming at V came to 1 base and at J to 5 bases, leaving 6 bases not matched to a gene. CDR3 length equals 17 residues. The CDR3 sequence: CASSLVLAGGPHNEQFF. As DNA, the CDR3 is TGTGCCAGCAGCTTAGTCCTAGCGGGAGGGCCCCACAATGAGCAGTTCTTC. Full variable domain (outside the CDR3, taken from reference TRBV11-3 and TRBJ2-1): EAGVVQSPRYKIIEKKQPVAFWCNPISGHNTLYWYLQNLGQGPELLIRYENEEAVDDSQLPKDRFSAERLKGVDSTLKIQPAELGDSAVYLCASSLVLAGGPHNEQFFGPGTRLTVL.

V usage is TRBV11-3 and J usage is TRBJ2-5, with D maybe TRBD2 (6 bases). Germline-derived CDR1 and CDR2 are SGHNT and YENEEA. This CDR3 comprises 14 residues. V was trimmed by 0 bases and J by 6 bases, leaving 11 bases between them. This CDR3 is CASSLERETQTQYF. As DNA, the CDR3 is TGTGCCAGCAGCTTAGAACGGGAGACTCAGACCCAGTACTTC. Looking up the rest from reference TRBV11-3 and TRBJ2-5 gives the full variable domain: EAGVVQSPRYKIIEKKQPVAFWCNPISGHNTLYWYLQNLGQGPELLIRYENEEAVDDSQLPKDRFSAERLKGVDSTLKIQPAELGDSAVYLCASSLERETQTQYFGPGTRLLVL.

The V and J genes are TRBV4-1 and TRBJ2-2, with D possibly matching TRBD1 (5 bases). Trimming took 4 bases from V and 6 from J, leaving 9 bases between them. This CDR3 contains 13 residues. Germline CDR1 is MGHRA and CDR2 is YSYEKL. The CDR3 coding sequence is TGCGCCAGCAGCCTTTTACAGGCCGGGGAGCTGTTTTTT. Its protein product is CASSLLQAGELFF.

This clonotype has ten or more counts. V and J are TRBV12-3 or TRBV12-4 and TRBJ1-3; a weak D match, TRBD1 (5 bases). V lost 5 bases to trimming and J lost 0 bases, with 14 bases between them. The CDR3 consists of 16 residues. CDR3 DNA: TGTGCCAGCAGTGGGTCAGGGACCCTCTCTGGAAACACCATATATTTT. It codes for CASSGSGTLSGNTIYF.

The chain carries TRBV12-3 or TRBV12-4 and TRBJ1-1, with D uncertain. The CDR3 consists of 15 residues. V shed 0 bases and J shed 0 bases, with 8 bases lying between them. As DNA, the CDR3 is TGTGCCAGCAGTTTAGCTCTGACCATGAACACTGAAGCTTTCTTT. It yields the protein CASSLALTMNTEAFF.

This clonotype was counted between two and nine times. The chain links TRBV4-1 to TRBJ2-7; a possible D gene is TRBD2 (6 bases). CDR3 size: 14 residues. V was clipped by 5 bases and J by 3 bases, with 14 bases between them. Germline loops: CDR1 MGHRA, CDR2 YSYEKL. This chain's CDR3 is CASSWGDSGYEQYV. CDR3 bases: TGCGCCAGCAGCTGGGGGGATAGCGGCTACGAGCAGTACGTC.

This clonotype was seen more than once but under ten times. This chain uses TRBV24-1 with TRBJ2-1, with 10 bases lining up with TRBD2. Germline V gives CDR1 KGHDR, CDR2 SFDVKD. The V segment lost 3 bases and the J segment 2 bases; nucleotides outside the gene matches: 3. This CDR3 is built from 16 residues. The CDR3 DNA is TGTGCCACCAGTGATACAGCGGGAGGGCCCTACAATGAGCAGTTCTTC. This encodes CATSDTAGGPYNEQFF.

Only a few counts were recorded for this clonotype. The V and J genes are TRBV5-6 and TRBJ1-3, with TRBD1 as a possible D gene (6 bases). Germline V CDR1 and CDR2: SGHDT, YYEEEE. The CDR3 consists of 17 residues. The V gene lost 1 base and the J gene lost 0 bases, with 14 bases spanning the gap. The CDR3 protein is CASSLSLRTVSGNTIYF. The CDR3 region has the DNA TGTGCCAGCAGCTTGAGCCTAAGGACAGTCTCTGGAAACACCATATATTTT.

This clonotype came up many times. The chain has TRBV18 and TRBJ2-7; D remains unclear. Trimming stripped 2 bases from V and 2 bases from J, with 13 bases between. Germline-derived CDR1 and CDR2 are KGHSH and LQKENI. The CDR3 loop spans 15 amino acids. Written as DNA, the CDR3 is TGTGCCAGCTCACCAAACGGTGGAATTACCTACGAGCAGTACTTC. Protein: CASSPNGGITYEQYF.

V and J are TRBV29-1 and TRBJ2-1; the D is unclear. V was pared by 5 bases and J by 6 bases, with 11 bases between. The CDR3 has 12 amino acids. CDR1 is SQVTM, CDR2 ANQGSEA, per germline. CDR3 sequence reads: CSVHRSSNEQFF. CDR3 in DNA: TGCAGCGTTCACCGGAGCAGCAATGAGCAGTTCTTC.

This clonotype was detected many times. V gene TRBV5-1 combines with J gene TRBJ2-1, with D perhaps matching TRBD1 (6 bases). The V and J ends lost 4 bases and 6 bases respectively, with 11 bases between them. The CDR3 totals 13 residues. Germline CDR1 reads SGHRS; CDR2 reads YFSETQ. The CDR3 nucleotides are TGCGCCAGCAGCGCCGGACAGCCCAATGAGCAGTTCTTC. This sequence encodes CASSAGQPNEQFF.

The sample holds a few counts of this clonotype. The rearrangement uses TRBV24-1 and TRBJ2-2, with 12 nucleotides matching TRBD2. Germline CDR1 is KGHDR and CDR2 is SFDVKD. The CDR3 totals 14 residues. The trim removed 7 bases at V and 5 bases at J, leaving 1 base unmatched. CDR3 sequence (DNA): TGTGCCACCAGAGGACTAGCGGGGACCGGGGAGCTGTTTTTT. This gives the protein CATRGLAGTGELFF.

At least ten counts were recorded for this clonotype. The chain employs TRBV10-3 and TRBJ2-1; 7 bases match TRBD2. This CDR3 has 12 residues. Trimming removed 3 bases from V and 9 bases from J; junction bases left unmatched: 2. Germline loops: CDR1 ENHRY, CDR2 SYGVKD. The CDR3 protein is CAISDLAAEQFF. CDR3 sequence (DNA): TGTGCCATCAGTGACCTAGCGGCTGAGCAGTTCTTC.

The chain links TRBV14 to TRBJ1-1; no definite D call. Trimming left V 2 bases short and J 4 bases short, with 11 bases between. Germline assignment: CDR1 SGHDN and CDR2 FVKESK. The CDR3 spans 14 residues. The CDR3 DNA is TGTGCCAGCAGCCAATGGACCAAGGGCACTGAAGCTTTCTTT. It codes for CASSQWTKGTEAFF.

This clonotype showed up just a few times. The CDR3 is CASSSPADAKNIQYF. As DNA, the CDR3 is TGTGCCAGCAGTTCTCCGGCGGACGCCAAAAACATTCAGTACTTC. The rearrangement links TRBV12-3 or TRBV12-4 to TRBJ2-4; no definite D call. There are 15 residues in the CDR3. The V and J ends lost 4 bases and 1 base respectively, with 11 bases between them.

This clonotype was observed at least ten times. The rearrangement joins TRBV12-3 or TRBV12-4 to TRBJ2-1; no definite D call. V lost 3 bases and J 4 bases, leaving 16 bases between the germline ends. The CDR3 extends over 16 amino acids. The CDR3 DNA follows: TGTGCCAGCAGTTTCAGAGGAGCGACTCATTACAATGAGCAGTTCTTC. It encodes CASSFRGATHYNEQFF.

This clonotype showed up just a few times. The chain combines TRBV4-2 with TRBJ2-3, with TRBD2 identical over 9 bases. Germline V CDR1 and CDR2: LGHNA, YNFKEQ. Trimming at V came to 0 bases and at J to 3 bases, leaving 10 bases not matched to a gene. The CDR3 has 18 residues. CDR3 region: CASSQEGRDSGRTDTQYF. The DNA for the CDR3 is TGTGCCAGCAGCCAAGAGGGACGAGATAGCGGGAGAACAGATACGCAGTATTTT.

This clonotype was counted many times. The chain recombines TRBV5-1 with TRBJ1-2; D remains ambiguous. V was shortened by 0 bases and J by 3 bases, with 3 bases between the two germline ends. This CDR3 contains 12 residues. Germline V gene lookup returns CDR1 SGHRS and CDR2 YFSETQ. CDR3 coding DNA: TGCGCCAGCAGCTTGGGATACTATGGCTACACCTTC. Translation: CASSLGYYGYTF.

V and J are TRBV27 and TRBJ2-3, with TRBD2 identical over 8 bases. Germline loops: CDR1 MNHEY, CDR2 SMNVEV (reference sequence). V was clipped by 6 bases and J by 5 bases; unmatched bases: 10. CDR3 length: 15 residues. CDR3 region: CASSPGLGGVDTQYF. The CDR3, as DNA: TGTGCCAGCAGCCCGGGACTAGGGGGGGTAGATACGCAGTATTTT.

The rearrangement joins TRBV29-1 to TRBJ2-1, with D perhaps TRBD1 or TRBD2 (5 bases each). The ends were cut back, 7 bases at V and 5 bases at J, with 12 bases in the middle. The CDR3 loop spans 12 amino acids. Germline lookup yields CDR1 SQVTM and CDR2 ANQGSEA. The CDR3 nucleotides are TGCAGCGGCCGGTGGGGGAACAATGAGCAGTTCTTC. This encodes CSGRWGNNEQFF.

The chain carries TRBV11-2 and TRBJ2-7; D is unresolved. Between the trimmed V and J ends, which lost 5 bases and 3 bases, there was a span of 8 bases. The CDR3 contains 12 residues. Germline CDR1 and CDR2: SGHAT and FQNNGV. The CDR3 spells CASSIRNYEQYF. The CDR3, as DNA: TGTGCCAGCAGCATAAGGAACTACGAGCAGTACTTC.